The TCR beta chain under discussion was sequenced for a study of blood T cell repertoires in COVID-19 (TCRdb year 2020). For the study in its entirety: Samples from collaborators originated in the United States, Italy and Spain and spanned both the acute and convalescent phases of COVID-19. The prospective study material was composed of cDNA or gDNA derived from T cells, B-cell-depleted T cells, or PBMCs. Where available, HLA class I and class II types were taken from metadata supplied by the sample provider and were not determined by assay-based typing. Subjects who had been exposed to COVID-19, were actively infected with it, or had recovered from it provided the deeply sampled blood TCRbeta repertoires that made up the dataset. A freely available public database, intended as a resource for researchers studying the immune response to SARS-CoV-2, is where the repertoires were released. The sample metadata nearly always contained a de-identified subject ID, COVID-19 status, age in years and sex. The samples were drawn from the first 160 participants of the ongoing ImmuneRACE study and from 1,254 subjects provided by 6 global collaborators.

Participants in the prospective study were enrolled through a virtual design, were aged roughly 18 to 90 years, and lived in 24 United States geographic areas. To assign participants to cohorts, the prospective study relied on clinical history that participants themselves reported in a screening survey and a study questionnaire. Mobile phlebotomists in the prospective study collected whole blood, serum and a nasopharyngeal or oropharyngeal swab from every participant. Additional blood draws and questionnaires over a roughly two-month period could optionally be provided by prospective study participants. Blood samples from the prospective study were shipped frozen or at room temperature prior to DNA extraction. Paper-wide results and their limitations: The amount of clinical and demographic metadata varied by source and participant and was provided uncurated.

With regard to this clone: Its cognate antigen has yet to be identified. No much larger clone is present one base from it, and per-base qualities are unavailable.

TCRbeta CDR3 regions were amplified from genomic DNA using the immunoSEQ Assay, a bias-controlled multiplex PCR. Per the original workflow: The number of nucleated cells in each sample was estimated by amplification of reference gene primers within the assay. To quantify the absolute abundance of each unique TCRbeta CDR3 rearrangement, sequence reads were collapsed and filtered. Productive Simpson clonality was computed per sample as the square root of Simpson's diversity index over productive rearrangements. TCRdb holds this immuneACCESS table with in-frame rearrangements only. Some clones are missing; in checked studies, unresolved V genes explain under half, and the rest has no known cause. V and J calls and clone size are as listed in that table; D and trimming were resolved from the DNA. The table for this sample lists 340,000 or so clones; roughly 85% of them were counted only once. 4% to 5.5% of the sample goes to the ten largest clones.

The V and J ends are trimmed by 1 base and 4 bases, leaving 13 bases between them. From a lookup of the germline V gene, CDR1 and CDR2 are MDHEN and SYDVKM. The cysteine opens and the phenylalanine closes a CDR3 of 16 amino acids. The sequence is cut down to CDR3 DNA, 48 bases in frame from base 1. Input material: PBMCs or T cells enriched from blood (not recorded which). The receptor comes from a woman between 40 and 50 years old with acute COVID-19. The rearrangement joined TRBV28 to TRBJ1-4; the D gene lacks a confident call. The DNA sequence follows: TGTGCCAGCAGTTTATTGGGCCGGGGAAATAATGAAAAACTGTTTTTT. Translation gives CASSLLGRGNNEKLFF.